The source of this TCR beta chain is a study of cytomegalovirus exposure and HLA in healthy donors. As concerns this clone: Its specificity is not known.

Whole-study findings and limits: Later genetic work tied a missense DCLRE1C variant to beta-chain V and J trimming. Across donors, sequencing depth was assumed by presence/absence analyses to be roughly uniform.

Germline V gene sequence: CDR1 SGHRS, CDR2 YFSETQ. The trim removed 4 bases at V and 6 bases at J, leaving 12 bases unmatched. This CDR3 spans 16 amino acids. This PCR relied on a set of 60 Vbeta primers and 13 Jbeta primers. Authors' analysis steps: Approximately 12 million of the 75 million to 95 million unique TCR beta chains counted in a later analysis were shared. The method was immunoSEQ multiplex PCR; TCRdb's version includes in-frame clones alone and lacks a portion of them. Clonal size and the V and J genes are those of that table, whereas D and trimming came from the DNA. The sample lists tens of thousands of clones, roughly four fifths occurring once.

This chain joins TRBV5-1 and TRBJ1-2; 10 positions agree with TRBD1. The receptor comes from a woman aged 30 to 39 in good health and CMV-seropositive. Sequenced: PBMCs. CDR3 sequence reads: CASSATPGQGSDGYTF. In nucleotides, the CDR3 is TGCGCCAGCAGCGCGACTCCGGGACAGGGGTCTGATGGCTACACCTTC.